Sequencing of this T cell receptor (beta chain) was carried out in a study of T cell repertoires in cytomegalovirus infection. One entry per CDR3 protein, called by TCRdb with MiXCR from the reads. This table has fewer than 700,000 distinct CDR3 sequences, 24% appearing once. Looked up from germline, CDR1 is SQVTM and CDR2 is ANQGSEA. Deletions cut 4 bases from V and 6 bases from J, with 9 bases between. The CDR3 is 11 amino acids. Sequencing was done on a sample of CD8+ T cells from PBMCs. The genes are TRBV29-1 and TRBJ1-2; D unclear. This sequence was found in a human donor in good health (CMV status not recorded). Some clones in this sample may be carry-over from other donors' samples. The CDR3 DNA follows: TGCAGCGTTGTCGTCGCCGATGGCTACACCTTC. It yields the protein CSVVVADGYTF.